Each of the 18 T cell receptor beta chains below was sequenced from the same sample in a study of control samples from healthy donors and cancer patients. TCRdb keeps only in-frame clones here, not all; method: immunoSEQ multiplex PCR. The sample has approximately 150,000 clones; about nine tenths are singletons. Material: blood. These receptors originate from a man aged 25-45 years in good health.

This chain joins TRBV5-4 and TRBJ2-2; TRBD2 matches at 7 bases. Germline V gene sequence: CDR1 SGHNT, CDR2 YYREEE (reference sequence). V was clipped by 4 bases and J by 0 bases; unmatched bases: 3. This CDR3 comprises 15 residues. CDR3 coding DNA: TGTGCCAGCAGCATGAGCGGGGCGAACACCGGGGAGCTGTTTTTT. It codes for CASSMSGANTGELFF. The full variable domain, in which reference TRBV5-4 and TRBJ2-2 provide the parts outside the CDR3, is ETGVTQSPTHLIKTRGQQVTLRCSSQSGHNTVSWYQQALGQGPQFIFQYYREEENGRGNFPPRFSGLQFPNYSSELNVNALELDDSALYLCASSMSGANTGELFFGEGSRLTVL.

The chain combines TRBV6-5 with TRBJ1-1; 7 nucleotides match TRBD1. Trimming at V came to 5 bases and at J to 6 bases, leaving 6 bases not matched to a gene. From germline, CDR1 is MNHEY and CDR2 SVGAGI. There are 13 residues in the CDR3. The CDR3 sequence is CASSLYRGSEAFF. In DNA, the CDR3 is TGTGCCAGCAGTCTATACAGGGGATCTGAAGCTTTCTTT.

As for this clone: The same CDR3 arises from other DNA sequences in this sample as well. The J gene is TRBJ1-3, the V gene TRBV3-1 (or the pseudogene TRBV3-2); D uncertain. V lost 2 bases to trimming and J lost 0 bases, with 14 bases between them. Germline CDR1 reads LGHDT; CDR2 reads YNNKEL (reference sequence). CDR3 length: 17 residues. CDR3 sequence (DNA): TGTGCCAGCAGCCAATCTTTCGTTAGAAACTCTGGAAACACCATATATTTT. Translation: CASSQSFVRNSGNTIYF.

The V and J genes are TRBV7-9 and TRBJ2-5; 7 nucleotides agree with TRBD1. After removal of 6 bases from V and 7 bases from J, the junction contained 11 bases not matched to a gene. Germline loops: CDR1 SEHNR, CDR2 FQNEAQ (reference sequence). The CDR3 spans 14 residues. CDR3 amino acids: CASRPRQGAATQYF. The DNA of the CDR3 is TGTGCCAGCAGGCCTCGACAGGGTGCGGCGACCCAGTACTTC.

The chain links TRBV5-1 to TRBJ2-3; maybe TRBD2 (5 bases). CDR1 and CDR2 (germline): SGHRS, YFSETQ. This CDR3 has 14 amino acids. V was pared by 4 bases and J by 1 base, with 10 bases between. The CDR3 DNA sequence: TGCGCCAGCAGCAGCTTGCGGGGCACAGATACGCAGTATTTT. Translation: CASSSLRGTDTQYF.

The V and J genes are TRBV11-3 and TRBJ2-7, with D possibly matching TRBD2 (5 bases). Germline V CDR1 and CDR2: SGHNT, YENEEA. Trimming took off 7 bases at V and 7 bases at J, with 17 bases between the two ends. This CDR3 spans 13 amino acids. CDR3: CASTQTGSWEQYF. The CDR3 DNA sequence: TGTGCCAGCACCCAGACGGGATCGTGGGAGCAGTACTTC.

CDR3 in amino acids: CASSELSDTQYF. The DNA of the CDR3 is TGTGCCAGTAGTGAGCTGTCCGATACGCAGTATTTT. The chain recombines TRBV5-4 with TRBJ2-3; no firm D call. The germline gives CDR1 SGHNT, CDR2 YYREEE (reference sequence). The CDR3 covers 12 residues. The V end was cut by 8 bases, the J end by 6 bases, with 13 bases between.

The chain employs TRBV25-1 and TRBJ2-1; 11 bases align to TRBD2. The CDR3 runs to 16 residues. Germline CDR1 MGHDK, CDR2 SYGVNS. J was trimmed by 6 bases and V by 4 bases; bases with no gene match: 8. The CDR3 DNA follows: TGTGCCAGCAGTGGAACCGGGACTAGCGGTCTCAATGAGCAGTTCTTC. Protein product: CASSGTGTSGLNEQFF.

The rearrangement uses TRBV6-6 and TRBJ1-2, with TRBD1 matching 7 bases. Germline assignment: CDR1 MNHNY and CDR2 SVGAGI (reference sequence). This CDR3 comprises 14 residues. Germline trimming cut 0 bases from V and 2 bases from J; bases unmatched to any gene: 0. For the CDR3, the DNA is TGTGCCAGCAGTTACTCGACAGGGAACTATGGCTACACCTTC. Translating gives CASSYSTGNYGYTF.

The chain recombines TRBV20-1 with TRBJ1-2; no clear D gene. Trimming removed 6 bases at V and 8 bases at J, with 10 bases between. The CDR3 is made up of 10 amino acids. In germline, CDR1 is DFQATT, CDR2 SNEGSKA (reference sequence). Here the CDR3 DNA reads TGCAGTGCGGAAGTGGGGGGCTACACCTTC. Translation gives CSAEVGGYTF.

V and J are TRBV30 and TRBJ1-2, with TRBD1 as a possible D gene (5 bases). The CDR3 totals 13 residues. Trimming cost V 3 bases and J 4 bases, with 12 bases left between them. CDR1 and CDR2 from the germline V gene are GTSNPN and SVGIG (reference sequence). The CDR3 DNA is TGTGCCTGGAGCCAGGGATCAGGCTATGGCTACACCTTC. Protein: CAWSQGSGYGYTF.

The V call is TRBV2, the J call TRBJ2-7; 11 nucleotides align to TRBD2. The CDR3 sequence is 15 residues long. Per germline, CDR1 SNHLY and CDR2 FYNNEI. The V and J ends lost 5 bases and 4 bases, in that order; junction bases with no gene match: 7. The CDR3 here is CASSWGLAGGYEQYF. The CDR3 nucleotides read TGTGCCAGCAGTTGGGGCTTAGCGGGAGGGTACGAGCAGTACTTC.

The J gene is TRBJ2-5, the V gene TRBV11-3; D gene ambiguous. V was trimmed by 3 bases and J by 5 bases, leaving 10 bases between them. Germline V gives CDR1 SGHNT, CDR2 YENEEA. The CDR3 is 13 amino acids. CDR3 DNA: TGTGCCAGCAGCTTCCCCGGTTCTGAGACCCAGTACTTC. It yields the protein CASSFPGSETQYF.

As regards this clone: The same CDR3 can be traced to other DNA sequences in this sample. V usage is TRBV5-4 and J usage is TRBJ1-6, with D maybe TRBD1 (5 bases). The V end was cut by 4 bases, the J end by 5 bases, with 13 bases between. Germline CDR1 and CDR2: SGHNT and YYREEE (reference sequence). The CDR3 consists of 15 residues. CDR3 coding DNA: TGTGCCAGCAGCCCCGGGACCGTGGATAATTCACCCCTCCACTTT. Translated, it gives CASSPGTVDNSPLHF.

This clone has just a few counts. The CDR3 loop is CATGTGSSGANVLTF. CDR3 bases: TGTGCCACCGGGACAGGTTCCTCTGGGGCCAACGTCCTGACTTTC. The rearrangement joins TRBV15 to TRBJ2-6; 8 bases match TRBD1. CDR1 and CDR2 from the germline V gene are LNHNV and YYDKDF (reference sequence). Germline trimming cut 8 bases from V and 0 bases from J; bases unmatched to any gene: 3. There are 15 residues in the CDR3. The full variable domain, rest sourced from reference TRBV15 and TRBJ2-6, is DAMVIQNPRYQVTQFGKPVTLSCSQTLNHNVMYWYQQKSSQAPKLLFHYYDKDFNNEADTPDNFQSRRPNTSFCFLDIRSPGLGDTAMYLCATGTGSSGANVLTFGAGSRLTVL.

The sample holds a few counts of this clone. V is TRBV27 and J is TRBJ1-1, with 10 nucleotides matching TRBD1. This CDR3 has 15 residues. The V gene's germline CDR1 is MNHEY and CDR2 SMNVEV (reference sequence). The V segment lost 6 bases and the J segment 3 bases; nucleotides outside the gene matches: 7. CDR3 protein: CASSRQGARDTEAFF. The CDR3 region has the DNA TGTGCCAGCAGCCGACAGGGGGCCAGGGACACTGAAGCTTTCTTT.

The CDR3: CASSKARRFF. The CDR3 DNA sequence: TGTGCCAGCTCCAAGGCCCGGCGGTTCTTC. The V call is TRBV21-1, the J call TRBJ2-1. TRBV21-1 is flagged as a pseudogene. This CDR3 has 10 amino acids.

The CDR3 DNA reads TGCGCCAGCAGCTGGCCGAGCCTTGGAAGCGGGAGGAACACCGGGGAGCTGTTTTTT. Protein product: CASSWPSLGSGRNTGELFF. The genes are TRBV4-3 and TRBJ2-2, with 8 bases fitting TRBD2. V shed 5 bases, J shed 1 base, and the junction held 15 bases outside the gene matches. Germline loops: CDR1 LGHNA, CDR2 YSLEER. There are 19 residues in the CDR3.